A single T cell receptor beta chain is shown here with its context. This clone has only a few counts. It has no known antigen specificity. One base away there is no much larger clone; base qualities are not given. CDR1 and CDR2, looked up from the germline V gene (reference sequence), are SGHNT and YYREEE. From the cysteine through the phenylalanine, the CDR3 covers 17 amino acids. Only CDR3 DNA remains: 51 bases, in frame from the first base. Trimming takes 0 bases off V and 0 bases off J; junction bases not matched to a gene: 2. Around 550 nanograms of biopsy DNA per sample were submitted for commercial TCRB immunosequencing. Adaptive Biotechnology amplified CDR3 regions from genomic DNA with a two-step multiplex PCR that controlled for amplification bias. Primers for every V and J gene segment were used in the first PCR, and barcodes and Illumina adapters were added in the second PCR. CDR3 libraries were sequenced on an Illumina instrument. Per the original workflow: Analysis combined the vendor-provided pipelines with custom analysis of raw data in R/Bioconductor under R version 3.3.0. Clonality, ranging from 0 to 1, was calculated as the inverse of the normalised Shannon entropy of all productive clones. High-frequency clones were defined as the repertoire share of the top 100 clones, retaining only clones passing a 95% confidence test. Overlap between samples was measured with the Morisita-Horn index, while repertoire diversity was measured with the Simpson index. Here the immuneACCESS table is served through TCRdb, limited to in-frame sequences with V and J called. Missing clones are a known gap in these copies; in checked studies unresolved V genes cover under half, and the rest lacks a known reason. That table gives V, J and clone size, and the DNA gave D and trimming. The sample yields approximately 12,000 clones; around 76% were counted once. About 4.5% of the sample rests with the top ten.

The data are from a study of T cell repertoires in ileal Crohn's disease (dated by TCRdb to between 2018 and 2020). For the wider study: The median duration of disease was roughly 7.6 years, and at the time of surgery roughly 38% of patients were active smokers. A Rutgeerts score above i0 was used to define endoscopic postoperative recurrence. The study sequenced roughly 170 mucosal samples from a few dozen patients, taken at several locations on the surgical specimen and at postoperative endoscopy. Surgery was performed for a complication in all patients, with stricturing disease in roughly 60% and penetrating disease in approximately 40%. The study was conducted in parallel with a multicentre cohort built to find predictors of early endoscopic recurrence after ileocolonic resection. A prospective multicentre cohort supplied the roughly 57 Crohn's disease patients whose TCR repertoires were analysed. About half of the patients received postoperative therapy: ten to eleven received thiopurines and roughly 19 received anti-TNF agents.

Broad study findings and their caveats: Sorted CD8 T cells carried more high-frequency clones than CD4 T cells, suggesting mucosal expansions were mainly CD8. Endoscopic recurrence was found to be associated with higher high-frequency clone percentages at surgery, and recurrence was observed in all patients with clonality above 26.8% (18/57). Mucosal CD4 and CD8 T cells were sorted and sequenced only in a subgroup of patients, whose size was not stated. Compared with non-smokers, patients who were active smokers at surgery showed a significantly higher proportion of clonal expansions (around 24% vs 18%, p=0.02).

Adults with ileal or ileocolonic Crohn's disease for whom ileocolonic resection was indicated were considered eligible. Whole ileal mucosal biopsies were kept frozen at -80 degrees C prior to DNA extraction. Genomic DNA was isolated from frozen whole biopsies using a TRizol-based method, and the DNA was quantified with a NanoDrop 2000 spectrophotometer. The TCR comes from an adult with Crohn's disease. The chain employs TRBV5-4 and TRBJ2-6, and 8 junction bases match TRBD1. The sequenced sample was ileal tissue. The DNA sequence is TGTGCCAGCAGCTTGGGACAGGGGATCTCTGGGGCCAACGTCCTGACTTTC. Its translation is CASSLGQGISGANVLTF.